This T cell receptor (beta chain) was profiled in a study of CD8 T cells in ankylosing spondylitis. Notes on the study in general: Disease-linked clones proved CD8+ and comparatively uncommon in peripheral blood. Significant enrichment of disease-linked clones was reported in matched ankylosing spondylitis synovial fluid. A motif of eight highly homologous TCR beta variants was seen as apparently characteristic of ankylosing spondylitis blood.

The TCR beta libraries were generated through quantitative 5'-RACE incorporating molecular barcodes. One entry per CDR3 protein results from TCRdb running MiXCR on the 5' RACE reads. The table shows 400,000 to 450,000 distinct CDR3 sequences, with roughly 18% occurring only once. This clonotype has ten or more counts. The antigen is undetermined. This CDR3 region has 14 residues. J gave up 6 bases and V 6 bases, and 7 bases lay outside the gene matches. Sample: blood, either unsorted or a sorted T cell fraction (not recorded which). The source of this sequence is a male donor with ankylosing spondylitis. The chain is built from TRBV12-3 or TRBV12-4 and TRBJ2-2; 7 positions agree with TRBD2. Written as DNA, the CDR3 is TGTGCCAGCAGAGCAGGGAGCGGGGCCGGGGAGCTGTTTTTT. Amino acids: CASRAGSGAGELFF.